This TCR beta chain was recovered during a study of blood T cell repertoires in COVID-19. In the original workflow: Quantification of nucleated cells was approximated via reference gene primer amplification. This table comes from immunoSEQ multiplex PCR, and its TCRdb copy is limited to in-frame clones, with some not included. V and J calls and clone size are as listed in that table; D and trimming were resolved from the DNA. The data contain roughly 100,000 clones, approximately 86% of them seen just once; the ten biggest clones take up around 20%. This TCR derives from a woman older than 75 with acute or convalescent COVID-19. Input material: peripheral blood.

The CDR3 region is CASSPFNAGGEQYF. The CDR3, as DNA: TGTGCCAGCAGCCCCTTTAATGCAGGAGGCGAGCAGTACTTC. The chain combines TRBV2 with TRBJ2-7; D is possibly TRBD2 (5 bases). This CDR3 contains 14 residues. Germline V gene lookup returns CDR1 SNHLY and CDR2 FYNNEI. V was clipped by 6 bases and J by 6 bases, with 18 bases between them.